This is a list of T cell receptor beta chains from one sample in a study of T cell clones after liver transplantation. Clones were sequenced by immunoSEQ multiplex PCR, and TCRdb holds only the in-frame ones, with some missing. The table shows under 85,000 clones, with 75% to 90% occurring only once. Sequenced here: CD4+ T cells from blood, sampled 12 months after liver transplant. All receptors come from a human patient who received a liver transplant. Some T cells may originate from the graft donor. Both conserved end residues are part of each CDR3. D genes are given only for firm matches. Clone size is stated in some rows and not others, as once, few, many or a class when expanded.

V	D	size	J	DNA	CDR3
TRBV15	TRBD2	NA	TRBJ2-1	TGTGCCACCAGCACGCAGCGGGGCCTTTACAATGAGCAGTTCTTC	CATSTQRGLYNEQFF
TRBV20-1	TRBD1	few	TRBJ2-2	TGCAGCGTTACAGGGGCCGGGGAGCTGTTTTTT	CSVTGAGELFF
TRBV27	NA	NA	TRBJ1-4	TGTGCCAGCAGTCTCCTCTCAACTAATGAAAAACTGTTTTTT	CASSLLSTNEKLFF
TRBV18	NA	NA	TRBJ2-5	TGTGCCAGCTCACCACCGGAAGAGCGAGAGACCCAGTACTTC	CASSPPEERETQYF
TRBV15	TRBD2	NA	TRBJ2-1	TGTGCCACCAGTACGTTTAGCGGGAGGGCAGGGGGCAATGAGCAGTTCTTC	CATSTFSGRAGGNEQFF
TRBV28	TRBD1	NA	TRBJ2-5	TGTGCCAGCAGTCAAGACAGGGTCCAAGAGACCCAGTACTTC	CASSQDRVQETQYF
TRBV2	NA	NA	TRBJ2-7	TGTGCCAGCAGTGAAGAAATCGGGCCTAAACGCTTC	CASSEEIGPKRF
TRBV28	NA	NA	TRBJ2-5	TGTGCCAGCAGCCCCCGGGGGCAGGGAGAGACCCAGTACTTC	CASSPRGQGETQYF
TRBV11-2	NA	NA	TRBJ1-3	TGTGCCAGCAGCTTAGATGGTAGGACGGACTCTGGAAACACCATATATTTT	CASSLDGRTDSGNTIYF
TRBV7-8	TRBD2	NA	TRBJ2-5	TGTGCCAGCAGCTACGGGGGACTAGAGGAGACCCAGTACTTC	CASSYGGLEETQYF
TRBV5-6	NA	NA	TRBJ2-6	TGTGCCAGCACCCGGCTCCGGGACGGCCAAGTGGGGGCCAACGTCCTGACTTTC	CASTRLRDGQVGANVLTF
TRBV5-6	NA	NA	TRBJ1-1	TGTGCCAGCAGCTTCGTCAGCTTGAACACTGAAGCTTTCTTT	CASSFVSLNTEAFF
TRBV28	NA	NA	TRBJ2-7	TGTGCCAGCATGAAGGGGGTGAGTCCCTACGAGCAGTACTTC	CASMKGVSPYEQYF
TRBV12-5	TRBD1	NA	TRBJ2-2	TGTGCTAGTGGCTCGGGACAGGGGGTAGTCACCGGGGAGCTGTTTTTT	CASGSGQGVVTGELFF
TRBV2	TRBD2	NA	TRBJ2-7	TGTGCCAGCAGCCCCCACTCTCCTAGCGGGAGAGGGTACGAGCAGTACTTC	CASSPHSPSGRGYEQYF
TRBV11-3	TRBD2	NA	TRBJ2-7	TGTGCCAGCAGCTTGGGAGGGAGCTCCTACGAGCAGTACTTC	CASSLGGSSYEQYF
TRBV28	NA	NA	TRBJ2-5	TGTGCCAGCAGTTTAACAGGGGGGGGCCAAGAGACCCAGTACTTC	CASSLTGGGQETQYF
TRBV29-1	NA	NA	TRBJ2-5	TGCAGCGTTCCCCCCCCCAGGAGTCCGGAGACCCAGTACTTC	CSVPPPRSPETQYF
TRBV5-6	TRBD2	NA	TRBJ2-3	TGTGCCAGCAGCGGGGGACAGGGGACTAGCGGGCCTAGCACAGATACGCAGTATTTT	CASSGGQGTSGPSTDTQYF
TRBV9	NA	once	TRBJ1-1	TGTGCCAGCAGTACTGATCCGAACACTGAAGCTTTCTTT	CASSTDPNTEAFF
TRBV30	TRBD1	NA	TRBJ2-2	TGTGCCAGCAGAACAGGGGGCTATCGGTCCGGGGAGCTGTTTTTT	CASRTGGYRSGELFF
TRBV7-9	TRBD1	NA	TRBJ2-7	TGTGCCAGCAGCCCGACTCACAACAGGGGCGAGCAGTACTTC	CASSPTHNRGEQYF
TRBV11-2	NA	NA	TRBJ2-7	TGTGCCAGCAGCTCCACCGATCTGGGGCCCTACGAGCAGTACTTC	CASSSTDLGPYEQYF
TRBV7-9	NA	NA	TRBJ2-1	TGTGCCAGCAGCTTATTGGACGGCCGCAATGAGCAGTTCTTC	CASSLLDGRNEQFF
TRBV7-2	NA	NA	TRBJ2-6	TGTGCCAGCAGCTTCGAGTTCTCTGGGGCCAACGTCCTGACTTTC	CASSFEFSGANVLTF
TRBV18	NA	once	TRBJ2-5	TGTGCCAGCTCACCCCTTCAAGAGACCCAGTACTTC	CASSPLQETQYF
TRBV28	NA	NA	TRBJ2-7	TGTGCCGATTCCTGGGCAGGCAACCCTTTAAACTACGAGCAGTACTTC	CADSWAGNPLNYEQYF
TRBV28	NA	NA	TRBJ2-5	TGTGCCAGCAGCTCCCGGTTCAGCTTAGAGACCCAGTACTTC	CASSSRFSLETQYF
TRBV10-1	NA	NA	TRBJ2-7	TGCGCCAGCAGTGAGTTCCGGGGATCCTACGAGCAGTACTTC	CASSEFRGSYEQYF
TRBV19	NA	NA	TRBJ1-5	TGTGCCAGTAGCCTCACAACTCGAGGGAATCAGCCCCAGCATTTT	CASSLTTRGNQPQHF
TRBV5-1	NA	NA	TRBJ2-1	TGCGCCAGCAGCTTGAACGGGGGCTCCTACAATGAGCAGTTCTTC	CASSLNGGSYNEQFF
TRBV7-2	NA	NA	TRBJ2-1	TGTGCCAGCAGAACCGATCGACTACCTCGGAATGAGCAGTTCTTC	CASRTDRLPRNEQFF
TRBV10-3	TRBD1	once	TRBJ1-1	TGTGCCATCAGGGGGACAGAGCGCACTGAAGCTTTCTTT	CAIRGTERTEAFF
TRBV11-1	NA	NA	TRBJ2-1	TGTGCCAGCAGCCTGGCGGCCGACCGACGGTTCTTC	CASSLAADRRFF
TRBV15	TRBD1	few	TRBJ1-2	TGTGCCACCAGCAGGGGAAATCAGGGGGCGTATGGCTACACCTTC	CATSRGNQGAYGYTF
TRBV28	TRBD1	NA	TRBJ1-5	TGTGCCAGCAGAGAAATGGACAGGGCTAATCAGCCCCAGCATTTT	CASREMDRANQPQHF
TRBV19	TRBD1	NA	TRBJ1-1	TGTGCCAGTAGTAAGATCTGGGACAGGTACACTGAAGCTTTCTTT	CASSKIWDRYTEAFF
TRBV4-1	TRBD2	NA	TRBJ2-7	TGCGCCAGCAGCCGCCAGACTAGCGGGAGGTACGAGCAGTACTTC	CASSRQTSGRYEQYF
TRBV2	TRBD2	NA	TRBJ2-2	TGTGCCTCACGGGGGGGGAAGGGCACCGGGGAGCTGTTTTTT	CASRGGKGTGELFF
TRBV4-2	TRBD1	NA	TRBJ2-3	TGTGCCAGCAGCCTCGACAGGGGGCGGACAGATACGCAGTATTTT	CASSLDRGRTDTQYF
TRBV5-1	NA	NA	TRBJ2-1	TGCGCCAGCAGCCAGGATCCCGACAGTAACAATGAGCAGTTCTTC	CASSQDPDSNNEQFF
TRBV5-1	NA	NA	TRBJ1-1	TGCGCCAGTGGACCAACCCTTGGGGCTTTCTTT	CASGPTLGAFF
TRBV6-6	NA	NA	TRBJ1-4	TGTGCCAGCAGTTACTCGGTCAGACTAGACGAAAAACTGTTTTTT	CASSYSVRLDEKLFF
TRBV19	NA	NA	TRBJ1-1	TGTGCCACCCTCCCGCTGCAGGGAGGCACTGAAGCTTTCTTT	CATLPLQGGTEAFF
TRBV28	TRBD1	NA	TRBJ1-2	TGTGCCAGCACCTGGGGAACAGGGGTAAACTATGGCTACACCTTC	CASTWGTGVNYGYTF
TRBV4-3	NA	few	TRBJ2-5	TGCGCCAGCAGCCAAGTTCCCTGGCCCGCAATGGGGACCCAGTACTTC	CASSQVPWPAMGTQYF
TRBV27	NA	NA	TRBJ1-1	TGTGCCAGCTCCCTGGGGGGGAAGATGAACACTGAAGCTTTCTTT	CASSLGGKMNTEAFF
TRBV11-2	NA	NA	TRBJ1-5	TGTGCCAGCAGCGCCTTTAATCAGCCCCAGCATTTT	CASSAFNQPQHF
TRBV5-1	NA	once	TRBJ1-1	TGCGCCAGCAGCTTTATCGCCACAGGGTCGAACACTGAAGCTTTCTTT	CASSFIATGSNTEAFF
TRBV28	NA	NA	TRBJ2-1	TGTGCCAGCAGCCTCTCTGGGGCCTACAATGAGCAGTTCTTC	CASSLSGAYNEQFF
TRBV29-1	NA	NA	TRBJ1-3	TGCAGCGTTTGGACAGCTGGAAACACCATATATTTT	CSVWTAGNTIYF
TRBV11-3	NA	NA	TRBJ2-5	TGTGCCAGCAGTCAAAGGGGTTGGGGGACCCAGTACTTC	CASSQRGWGTQYF
TRBV15	NA	NA	TRBJ2-3	TGTGCCACCAGCAGAGCTCGGGGTCAGAGGGCCGATACGCAGTATTTT	CATSRARGQRADTQYF
TRBV7-8	TRBD2	NA	TRBJ2-4	TGTGCCAGCAGCGTCCTACTAGCGGGGCAAAACATTCAGTACTTC	CASSVLLAGQNIQYF
TRBV7-9	TRBD2	NA	TRBJ2-1	TGTGCCAGCAGCTTATTTGCGGGAGCGGGTTACAATGAGCAGTTCTTC	CASSLFAGAGYNEQFF